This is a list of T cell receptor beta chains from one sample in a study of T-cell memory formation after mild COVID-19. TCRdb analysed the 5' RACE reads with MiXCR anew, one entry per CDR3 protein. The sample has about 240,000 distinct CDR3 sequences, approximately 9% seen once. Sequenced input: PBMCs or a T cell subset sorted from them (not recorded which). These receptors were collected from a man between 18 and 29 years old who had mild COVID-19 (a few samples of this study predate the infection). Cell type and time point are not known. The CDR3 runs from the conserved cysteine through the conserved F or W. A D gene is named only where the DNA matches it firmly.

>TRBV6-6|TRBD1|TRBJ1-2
CASSHQGQGIHGYTF
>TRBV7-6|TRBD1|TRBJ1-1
CASSLARTGGGLNTEAFF
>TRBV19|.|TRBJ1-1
CASIDTEAFF
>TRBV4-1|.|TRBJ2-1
CASSQGWGEQFF
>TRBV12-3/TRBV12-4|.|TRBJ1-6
CASSFINGGSPLHF
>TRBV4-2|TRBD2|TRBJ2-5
CASSQDLLAGDQETQYF
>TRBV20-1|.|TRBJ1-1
CSARDTANTEAFF
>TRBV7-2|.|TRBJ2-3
CASSPRTDTQYF
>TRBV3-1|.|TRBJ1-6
CASSPPAGTNSPLHF
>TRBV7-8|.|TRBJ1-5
CASTIDVARRGNQPQHF
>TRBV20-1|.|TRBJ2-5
CSVLLGGAGETQYF
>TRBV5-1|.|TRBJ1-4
CASSFEGRGGEKLFF
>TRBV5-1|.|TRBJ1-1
CASSLQGGEAFF
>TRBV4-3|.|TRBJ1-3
CASSQEPGQSGNTIYF
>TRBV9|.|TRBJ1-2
CASSVGRGSDGYTF
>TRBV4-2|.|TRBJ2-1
CASSQERTSTHNEQFF
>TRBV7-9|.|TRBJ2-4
CASTSGILAPLAKNIQYF
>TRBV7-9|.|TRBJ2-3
CASSLSRDTQYF
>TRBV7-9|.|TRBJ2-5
CASRMGRETQYF
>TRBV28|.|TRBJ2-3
CASSFRVWRGASELYF
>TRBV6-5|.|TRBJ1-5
CASSYGGRQPQHF
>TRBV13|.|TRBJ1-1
CASSFGTEAFF
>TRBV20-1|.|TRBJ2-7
CSARDGYEQYF
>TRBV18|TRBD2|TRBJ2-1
CASSPTSGGGYNEQFF
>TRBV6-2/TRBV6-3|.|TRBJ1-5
CASSQGQPQHF
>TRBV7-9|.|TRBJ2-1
CASNLVKTEREQFF
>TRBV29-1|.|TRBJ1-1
CSLKSSGGEAFF
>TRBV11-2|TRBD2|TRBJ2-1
CASSPYAAGSTNEQFF
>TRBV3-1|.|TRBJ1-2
CASSQEVGPNYGYTF
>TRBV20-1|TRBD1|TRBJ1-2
CSGRADRAPFGYTF
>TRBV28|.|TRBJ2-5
CASTSMDQGGETQYF
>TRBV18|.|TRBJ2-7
CASSQDQGAYEQYF
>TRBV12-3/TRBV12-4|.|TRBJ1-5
CASSFGGAPGNQPQHF
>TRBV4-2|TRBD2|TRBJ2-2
CASSPHPGEGTGELFF
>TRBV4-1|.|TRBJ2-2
CASSRLTGTPTGELFF
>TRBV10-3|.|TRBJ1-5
CAIRGVEVGQPQHF
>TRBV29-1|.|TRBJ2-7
CSVKGLAIINEQYF
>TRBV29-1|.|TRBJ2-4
CSVELAAKNIQYF
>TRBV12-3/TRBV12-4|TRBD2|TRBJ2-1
CASRPPGVAGGLLYNEQFF
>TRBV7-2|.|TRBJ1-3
CASSRGGAAGNTIYF
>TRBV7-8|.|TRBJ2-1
CASSPIGTLMEQFF
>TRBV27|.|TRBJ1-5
CASSGGVRQNQPQHF
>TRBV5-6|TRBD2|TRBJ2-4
CASSPGGIEAKNIQYF
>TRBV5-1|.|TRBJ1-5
CASSSDMNQPQHF
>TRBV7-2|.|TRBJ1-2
CASSPPRGEFYGYTF
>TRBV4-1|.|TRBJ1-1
CASSQVWEGNTEAFF
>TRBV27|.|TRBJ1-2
CASSLLAGASYTF
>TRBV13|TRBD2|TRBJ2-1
CASSLGEGLAGEQFF
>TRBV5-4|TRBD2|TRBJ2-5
CASSLAGGFETQYF
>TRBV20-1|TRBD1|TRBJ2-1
CSAKDRENNEQFF
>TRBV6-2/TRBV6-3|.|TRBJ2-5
CASSAGTSDQETQYF